One sample yielded the 10 T cell receptor beta chains listed below, sequenced in a study of blood T cell repertoires in COVID-19. Clones were read by immunoSEQ multiplex PCR, and TCRdb kept only the in-frame ones, dropping some. The sample lists 45,000 or so clones; approximately 77% were seen once. Sequenced material: peripheral blood. The receptors shown here come from a woman in her sixties or seventies with acute or convalescent COVID-19.

This clone was detected a few times. V and J are TRBV5-4 and TRBJ2-7; tentatively, D is TRBD1 (6 bases). This CDR3 region has 15 residues. Germline CDR1 is SGHNT and CDR2 is YYREEE (reference sequence). V lost 4 bases to trimming and J lost 6 bases, with 20 bases between them. CDR3 region: CASSPLDPGDSEQYF. The CDR3 DNA reads as TGTGCCAGCAGCCCCCTTGATCCAGGGGATTCCGAGCAGTACTTC.

This clone was observed a few times. The chain combines TRBV7-8 with TRBJ2-7, with TRBD1 matching 7 bases. The CDR3 extends over 15 amino acids. The V and J ends lost 5 bases and 1 base, in that order; junction bases with no gene match: 8. CDR1 and CDR2 from the germline V gene are SGHVS and FQNEAQ. The DNA for the CDR3 is TGTGCCAGCAGCCTCACCGGGACAGAGTCCTACGAGCAGTACTTC. Translating gives CASSLTGTESYEQYF.

V usage is TRBV19 and J usage is TRBJ1-2; no clear D gene. Germline V gene sequence: CDR1 LNHDA, CDR2 SQIVND (reference sequence). There are 15 residues in the CDR3. Trimming pared 6 bases from V and 7 bases from J, leaving 21 bases between. The DNA of the CDR3 is TGTGCCAGTAGGATCGGAGGCGTAGGTGATGGTGGCTACACCTTC. Translating it yields CASRIGGVGDGGYTF.

V gene TRBV19 combines with J gene TRBJ1-3; perhaps TRBD1 as D (6 bases). CDR3 size: 15 residues. In germline, CDR1 is LNHDA, CDR2 SQIVND (reference sequence). Trimming left V 5 bases short and J 2 bases short, with 13 bases between. CDR3 sequence reads: CASSPGGETGNTIYF. The CDR3 DNA follows: TGTGCCAGTAGTCCGGGGGGCGAGACTGGAAACACCATATATTTT.

The chain carries TRBV19 and TRBJ2-3; unclear D gene. This CDR3 has 14 residues. Trimming shortened V by 5 bases and J by 2 bases, and 11 bases separated the two germline ends. Germline CDR1 LNHDA, CDR2 SQIVND (reference sequence). CDR3 nucleotides: TGTGCCAGTAGTCCCCGCGGAGACACAGATACGCAGTATTTT. It translates to CASSPRGDTDTQYF.

The V and J genes are TRBV3-1 (or the pseudogene TRBV3-2) and TRBJ1-2, with TRBD1 as a possible D gene (5 bases). From germline, CDR1 is LGHDT and CDR2 YNNKEL (reference sequence). V was clipped by 1 base and J by 7 bases, with 10 bases between them. The length of the CDR3 is 13 residues. The CDR3 reads CASSQGPQGGYTF. DNA of the CDR3: TGTGCCAGCAGCCAAGGTCCCCAGGGTGGCTACACCTTC.

The CDR3 spells CASGSKGQGPQPQHF. The CDR3 DNA follows: TGTGCTAGTGGTTCCAAGGGACAGGGGCCCCAGCCCCAGCATTTT. This chain joins TRBV12-5 and TRBJ1-5, with 10 bases aligning to TRBD1. There are 15 residues in the CDR3. In germline, CDR1 is LGHNT, CDR2 FRNRAP. J gave up 7 bases and V 4 bases, and 7 bases lay outside the gene matches. Supplemented by reference TRBV12-5 and TRBJ1-5, the full variable domain reads DARVTQTPRHKVTEMGQEVTMRCQPILGHNTVFWYRQTMMQGLELLAYFRNRAPLDDSGMPKDRFSAEMPDATLATLKIQPSEPRDSAVYFCASGSKGQGPQPQHFGDGTRLSIL.

The rearrangement links TRBV12-3 or TRBV12-4 to TRBJ1-1; TRBD1 is a possible D gene (6 bases). Deletions cut 7 bases from V and 11 bases from J, with 17 bases between. CDR3 length: 12 amino acids. The CDR3 sequence is CASKMRQVEAFF. CDR3 in DNA: TGTGCCAGCAAGATGCGACAGGTAGAGGCTTTCTTT.

This clone was counted a few times. The V call is TRBV5-1, the J call TRBJ2-2; 14 bases fit TRBD2. V was pared by 3 bases and J by 5 bases, with 9 bases of the junction left unmatched. Germline V gene lookup returns CDR1 SGHRS and CDR2 YFSETQ. The CDR3 contains 18 residues. In DNA form, the CDR3 reads TGCGCCAGCAGCTCCGGACTAGCGGGAGGCCGCAGGACCGGGGAGCTGTTTTTT. Protein sequence: CASSSGLAGGRRTGELFF.

V is TRBV28 and J is TRBJ2-7; possibly TRBD2 for D (6 bases). V gave up 6 bases and J gave up 3 bases, with 12 bases separating them. This CDR3 has 13 amino acids. Germline assignment: CDR1 MDHEN and CDR2 SYDVKM. As DNA, the CDR3 is TGTGCCAGCAGAGGCTCCGGGAGCTACGAGCAGTACTTC. The encoded protein is CASRGSGSYEQYF.